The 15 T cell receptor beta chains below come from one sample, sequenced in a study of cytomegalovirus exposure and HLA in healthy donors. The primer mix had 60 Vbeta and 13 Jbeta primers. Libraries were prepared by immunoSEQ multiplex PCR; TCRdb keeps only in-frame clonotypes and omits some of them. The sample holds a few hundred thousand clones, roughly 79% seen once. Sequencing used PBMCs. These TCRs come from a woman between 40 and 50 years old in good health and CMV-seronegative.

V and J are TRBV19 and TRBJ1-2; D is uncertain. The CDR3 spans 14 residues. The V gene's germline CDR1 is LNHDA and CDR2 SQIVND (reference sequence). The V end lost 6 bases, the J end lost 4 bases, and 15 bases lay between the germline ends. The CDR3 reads CASRMSLRAYGYTF. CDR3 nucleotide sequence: TGTGCCAGTAGGATGAGTCTACGAGCCTATGGCTACACCTTC.

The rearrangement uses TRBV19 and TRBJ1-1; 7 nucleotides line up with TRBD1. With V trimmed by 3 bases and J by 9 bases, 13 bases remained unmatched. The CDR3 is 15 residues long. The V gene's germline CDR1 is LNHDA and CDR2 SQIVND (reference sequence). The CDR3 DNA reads TGTGCCAGTAGTATGCATCTCGGACAGGAGATTAAAGCTTTCTTT. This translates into CASSMHLGQEIKAFF.

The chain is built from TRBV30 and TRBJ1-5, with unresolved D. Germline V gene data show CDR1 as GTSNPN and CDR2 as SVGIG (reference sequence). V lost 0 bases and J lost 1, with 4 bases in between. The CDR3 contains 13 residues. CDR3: CAWSVQSNQPQHF. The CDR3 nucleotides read TGTGCCTGGAGTGTACAGAGCAATCAGCCCCAGCATTTT.

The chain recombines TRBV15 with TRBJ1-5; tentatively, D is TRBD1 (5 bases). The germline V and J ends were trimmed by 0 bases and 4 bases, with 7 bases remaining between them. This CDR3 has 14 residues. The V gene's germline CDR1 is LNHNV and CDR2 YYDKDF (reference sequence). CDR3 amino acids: CATSRDKGNQPQHF. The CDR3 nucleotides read TGTGCCACCAGCAGAGATAAGGGGAATCAGCCCCAGCATTTT.

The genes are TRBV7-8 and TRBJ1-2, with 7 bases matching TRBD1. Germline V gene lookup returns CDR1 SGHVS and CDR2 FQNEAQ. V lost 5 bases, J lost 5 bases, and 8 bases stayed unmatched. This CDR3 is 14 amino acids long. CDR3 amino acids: CASSVSGTAYGYTF. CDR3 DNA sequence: TGTGCCAGCAGCGTTTCCGGGACAGCTTATGGCTACACCTTC.

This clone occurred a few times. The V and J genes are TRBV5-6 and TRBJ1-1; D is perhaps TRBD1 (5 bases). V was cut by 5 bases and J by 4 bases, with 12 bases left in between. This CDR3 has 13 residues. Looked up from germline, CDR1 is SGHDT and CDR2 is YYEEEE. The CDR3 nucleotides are TGTGCCAGCAGGGGCCCGGGGGGCACTGAAGCTTTCTTT. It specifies CASRGPGGTEAFF. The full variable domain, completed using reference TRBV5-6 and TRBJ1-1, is DAGVTQSPTHLIKTRGQQVTLRCSPKSGHDTVSWYQQALGQGPQFIFQYYEEEERQRGNFPDRFSGHQFPNYSSELNVNALLLGDSALYLCASRGPGGTEAFFGQGTRLTVV.

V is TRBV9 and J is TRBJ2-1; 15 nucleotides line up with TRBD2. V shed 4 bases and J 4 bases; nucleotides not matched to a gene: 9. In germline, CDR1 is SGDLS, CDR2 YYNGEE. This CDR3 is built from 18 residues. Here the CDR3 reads CASSPRGLAGGEYNEQFF. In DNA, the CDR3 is TGTGCCAGCAGCCCCCGGGGACTAGCGGGGGGTGAGTACAATGAGCAGTTCTTC.

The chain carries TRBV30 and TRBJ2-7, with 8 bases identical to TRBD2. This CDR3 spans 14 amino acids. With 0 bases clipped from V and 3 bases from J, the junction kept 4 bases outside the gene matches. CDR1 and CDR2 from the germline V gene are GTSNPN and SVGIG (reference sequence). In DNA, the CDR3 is TGTGCCTGGAGTGTCCTCGGGGGGGGCTACGAGCAGTACTTC. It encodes CAWSVLGGGYEQYF.

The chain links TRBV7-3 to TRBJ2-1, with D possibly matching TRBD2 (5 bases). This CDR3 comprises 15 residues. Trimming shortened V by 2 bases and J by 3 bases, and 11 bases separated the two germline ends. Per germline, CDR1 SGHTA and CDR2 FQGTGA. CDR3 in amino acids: CASSLLRGDYNEQFF. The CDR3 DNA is TGTGCCAGCAGCTTATTACGGGGTGACTACAATGAGCAGTTCTTC.

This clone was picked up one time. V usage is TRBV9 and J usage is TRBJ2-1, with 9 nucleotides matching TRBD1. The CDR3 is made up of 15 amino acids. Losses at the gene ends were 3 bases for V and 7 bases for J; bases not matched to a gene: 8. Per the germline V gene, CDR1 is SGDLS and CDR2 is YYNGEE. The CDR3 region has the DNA TGTGCCAGCAGCGCCCCCCGGACAGGGGTGAATGAGCAGTTCTTC. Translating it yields CASSAPRTGVNEQFF. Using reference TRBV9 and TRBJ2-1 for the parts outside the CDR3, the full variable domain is DSGVTQTPKHLITATGQRVTLRCSPRSGDLSVYWYQQSLDQGLQFLIQYYNGEERAKGNILERFSAQQFPDLHSELNLSSLELGDSALYFCASSAPRTGVNEQFFGPGTRLTVL.

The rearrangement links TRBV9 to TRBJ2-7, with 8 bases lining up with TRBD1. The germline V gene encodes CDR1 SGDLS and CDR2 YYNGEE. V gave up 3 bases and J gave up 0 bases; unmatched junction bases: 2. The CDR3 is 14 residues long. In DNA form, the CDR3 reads TGTGCCAGCAGCGCTCAGGGGGCCTCCTACGAGCAGTACTTC. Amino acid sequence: CASSAQGASYEQYF. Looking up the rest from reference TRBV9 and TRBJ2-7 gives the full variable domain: DSGVTQTPKHLITATGQRVTLRCSPRSGDLSVYWYQQSLDQGLQFLIQYYNGEERAKGNILERFSAQQFPDLHSELNLSSLELGDSALYFCASSAQGASYEQYFGPGTRLTVT.

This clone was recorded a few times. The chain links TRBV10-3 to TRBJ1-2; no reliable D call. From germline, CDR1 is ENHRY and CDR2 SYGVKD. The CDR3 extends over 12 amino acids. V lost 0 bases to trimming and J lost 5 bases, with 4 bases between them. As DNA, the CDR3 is TGTGCCATCAGTGAGTCATTATATGGCTACACCTTC. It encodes CAISESLYGYTF.

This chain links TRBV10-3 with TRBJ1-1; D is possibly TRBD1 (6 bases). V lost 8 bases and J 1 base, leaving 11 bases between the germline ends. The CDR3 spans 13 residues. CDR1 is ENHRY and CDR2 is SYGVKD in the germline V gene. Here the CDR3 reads CAIGTQGNTEAFF. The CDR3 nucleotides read TGTGCCATCGGAACACAGGGGAACACTGAAGCTTTCTTT.

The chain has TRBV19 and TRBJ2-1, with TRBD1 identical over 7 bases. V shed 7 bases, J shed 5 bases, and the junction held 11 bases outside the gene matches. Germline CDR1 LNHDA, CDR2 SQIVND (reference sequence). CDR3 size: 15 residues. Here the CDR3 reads CASTLGTAIDNEQFF. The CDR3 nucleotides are TGTGCCAGTACTCTAGGGACAGCGATCGACAATGAGCAGTTCTTC.

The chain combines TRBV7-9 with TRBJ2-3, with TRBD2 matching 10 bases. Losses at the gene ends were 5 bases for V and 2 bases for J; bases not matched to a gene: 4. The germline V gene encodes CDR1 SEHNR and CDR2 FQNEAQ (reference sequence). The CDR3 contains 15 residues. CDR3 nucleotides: TGTGCCAGCAGCCAACTAGCGGGGACCACAGATACGCAGTATTTT. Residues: CASSQLAGTTDTQYF.